This T cell receptor beta chain was observed in a study of OX40 agonist ivuxolimab in advanced cancers. CDR1 is LNHDA, CDR2 SQIVND, per germline (reference sequence). The V end was cut by 7 bases, the J end by 1 base, with 16 bases between. The CDR3 spans 16 residues. Clones were read by immunoSEQ multiplex PCR, and TCRdb kept only the in-frame ones, dropping some. The table includes 75,000 to 90,000 clones, 90% to 95% detected once. The chain uses TRBV19 and TRBJ2-2; D gene uncertain. This clonotype originated in an adult with an advanced solid tumor such as melanoma, head and neck, liver or kidney cancer. The specimen comprised CD4+ or CD8+ T cells sorted from blood, sampled in a trial of the OX40 agonist ivuxolimab. The CDR3 loop is CASKSIMDGNTGELFF. The CDR3 DNA is TGTGCCAGTAAATCTATAATGGACGGGAACACCGGGGAGCTGTTTTTT.